The 17 T cell receptor beta chains given below trace back to one sample, sequenced in a study of T cell clonality in common variable immunodeficiency. Assay: immunoSEQ multiplex PCR; the TCRdb copy retains only in-frame clones and omits some. The record shows 35,000 to 55,000 clones for this sample, with no singletons present. Sequencing input: peripheral blood mononuclear cells. These receptors were taken from a person aged 18 to 75 in good health.

This clone has at least ten counts. The read ends 3 residues shy of where the CDR3 ends; the end is completed using the germline J gene. This rearrangement joins TRBV30 to TRBJ1-2, with D possibly TRBD1 on 6 matching bases. Germline V lookup: CDR1 GTSNPN, CDR2 SVGIG (reference sequence). The CDR3 loop spans 12 amino acids. Trimming took 2 bases from V and 6 from J, leaving 10 bases between them. The part of the CDR3 DNA that was read is TGTGCCTGGAGTTTAAACAGGGATGGC. Its protein product is CAWSLNRDG. The complete CDR3 sequence is CAWSLNRDGYTF. Full variable domain (outside the CDR3, taken from reference TRBV30 and TRBJ1-2): SQTIHQWPATLVQPVGSPLSLECTVEGTSNPNLYWYRQAAGRGLQLLFYSVGIGQISSEVPQNLSASRPQDRQFILSSKKLLLSDSGFYLCAWSLNRDGYTFGSGTRLTVV.

Worth noting for this clone: The read ends 3 residues before the CDR3 terminus; that terminus is restored from the germline J gene. J is TRBJ1-6 and V is TRBV2; 8 bases map to TRBD1. V trimming: 3 bases; J trimming: 10 bases; junction bases outside the gene matches: 5. CDR1 and CDR2 (germline): SNHLY, FYNNEI. The CDR3 is made up of 14 amino acids. CDR3 loop: CASSEAQGESPLHF. The CDR3 bases that were read are TGTGCCAGCAGTGAGGCACAGGGGGAATCACCC.

This clone was seen many times. The CDR3 is cut off 3 residues early in the read; its end comes from the germline J gene. The chain couples TRBV19 to TRBJ1-5; D gene unclear. Trimming removed 3 bases from V and 3 bases from J, with 15 bases in between. The CDR3 extends over 16 amino acids. Germline assignment: CDR1 LNHDA and CDR2 SQIVND (reference sequence). The CDR3 bases that were read are TGTGCCAGTAGTATCGGCTATCGACACGACAATCAGCCC. Amino acids: CASSIGYRHDNQP. In full, the CDR3 is CASSIGYRHDNQPQHF.

In the case of this clone: Sequencing ends 3 residues short of the CDR3 end; the germline J gene provides the rest. This chain uses TRBV4-2 with TRBJ2-7; 7 positions match TRBD1. Germline V lookup: CDR1 LGHNA, CDR2 YNFKEQ. The length of the CDR3 is 15 residues. J lost 5 bases, V lost 1 base, and 8 bases had no gene match. CDR3 bases read: TGTGCCAGCAGCCAAGGCTCCGGGACAGACCACGAG. Translation: CASSQGSGTDHE. The whole CDR3 protein is CASSQGSGTDHEQYF.

This clone was seen ten or more times. The DNA ends 3 residues before the CDR3 does, and the rest of the CDR3 is filled in from the germline J gene. V and J are TRBV10-1 and TRBJ2-6; the D gene is possibly TRBD2 (7 bases). The V end lost 2 bases, the J end lost 0 bases, and 17 bases lay between the germline ends. This CDR3 is built from 19 residues. Germline V gives CDR1 WNHNN, CDR2 SYGVQD (reference sequence). The sequenced CDR3 bases are TGCGCCAGCAGTGAGAGGGGGGGCGGTTTAGACTCTGGGGCCAACGTC. Translating it yields CASSERGGGLDSGANV. The CDR3 reads in full as CASSERGGGLDSGANVLTF.

There are many counts of this clone. Coverage ceases 3 residues before the CDR3 finishes, and the germline J gene fills in the end. Other nucleotide sequences from this sample produce the same CDR3. The chain carries TRBV29-1 and TRBJ2-2; the match to TRBD1 covers 7 bases. The CDR3 covers 13 residues. CDR1 SQVTM and CDR2 ANQGSEA come from the germline V gene. Trimming cost V 6 bases and J 7 bases; bases outside gene matches: 8. The CDR3 region is CSVITGAGGELFF. Incomplete CDR3 DNA: TGCAGCGTCATTACAGGGGCTGGCGGGGAG.

This clone was counted many times. Read sequence stops 3 residues before the CDR3 end, and the germline J gene provides the missing end. The chain has TRBV6-1 and TRBJ1-5; no definite D call. The CDR3 runs 14 residues. Germline CDR1 reads MNHNS; CDR2 reads SASEGT. The V gene lost 1 base and the J gene lost 7 bases, with 11 bases spanning the gap. The CDR3: CASSEEGFSQPQHF. The part of the CDR3 DNA that was read is TGTGCCAGCAGTGAAGAAGGGTTTTCCCAGCCC.

This clone appeared many times. Coverage ceases 3 residues before the CDR3 finishes, and the germline J gene fills in the end. The chain employs TRBV5-1 and TRBJ1-6; 10 bases agree with TRBD1. The V gene end was trimmed by 3 bases and the J gene end by 10 bases; junction bases not matched to a gene: 7. CDR1 and CDR2 from the germline V gene are SGHRS and YFSETQ. CDR3 length: 15 amino acids. CDR3 amino acids: CASSSRTGGDSPLHF. CDR3 DNA (partial): TGCGCCAGCAGCTCACGGACAGGGGGAGACTCACCC.

This clone was observed at least ten times. The CDR3 is cut off 3 residues early in the read; its end comes from the germline J gene. This chain joins TRBV7-9 and TRBJ2-7, with D perhaps being TRBD1 or TRBD2 (6 bases each). The CDR3 sequence is 15 residues long. Germline V lookup: CDR1 SEHNR, CDR2 FQNEAQ (reference sequence). Trimming removed 1 base from V and 4 bases from J, with 14 bases in between. CDR3 DNA (partial): TGTGCCAGCAGCTTAGAGGATTGGAGGGGGTACGAG. This sequence encodes CASSLEDWRGYE. The entire CDR3 protein is CASSLEDWRGYEQYF.

This clone was seen at least ten times. The sequenced fragment ends 3 residues before the CDR3 boundary, so the rest is inferred from the germline J gene. This chain links TRBV5-1 with TRBJ1-2, with D maybe TRBD1 (6 bases). Germline V gene sequence: CDR1 SGHRS, CDR2 YFSETQ. This CDR3 is 16 amino acids long. V was trimmed by 0 bases and J by 5 bases, leaving 17 bases between them. The CDR3 region is CASSLAVGGAAYGYTF. The DNA read from the CDR3 is TGCGCCAGCAGCTTGGCGGTTGGGGGCGCCGCTTATGGC.

This clone was observed at least ten times. The sequenced fragment ends 3 residues before the CDR3 boundary, so the rest is inferred from the germline J gene. V and J are TRBV7-6 and TRBJ2-5; D not resolved. Germline lookup yields CDR1 SGHVS and CDR2 FNYEAQ. Between the trimmed V and J ends, which lost 2 bases and 5 bases, there was a span of 3 bases. This CDR3 contains 11 residues. CDR3 DNA, as far as it was read: TGTGCCAGCAGCTTACAGGAGACC. Its translation is CASSLQET. The complete CDR3 sequence is CASSLQETQYF.

This clone was counted ten times or more. The CDR3 extends 3 residues past the end of the read, so its final part is completed from the germline J gene. The rearrangement joins TRBV5-4 to TRBJ1-2; TRBD1 agrees at 11 bases. The junction had 4 bases not matched to a gene; V was cut back by 3 bases and J by 3 bases. The CDR3 is made up of 15 amino acids. CDR1 and CDR2 from the germline V gene are SGHNT and YYREEE (reference sequence). CDR3: CASSSGQGAHYGYTF. The CDR3 DNA, read in part, is TGTGCCAGCAGCTCCGGACAGGGGGCCCACTATGGC.

In this sample, this clone turned up many times. The read finishes 3 residues shy of the CDR3 end, and the germline J gene is used to complete it. This rearrangement joins TRBV7-3 to TRBJ2-3, with D unresolved. Looked up from germline, CDR1 is SGHTA and CDR2 is FQGTGA. V was clipped by 2 bases and J by 0 bases, with 9 bases between them. The CDR3 contains 15 residues. CDR3 sequence reads: CASSLQRLSTDTQYF. Incomplete CDR3 DNA: TGTGCCAGCAGCTTACAGCGCCTTAGCACAGATACG. Filled out from reference TRBV7-3 and TRBJ2-3, the complete variable domain reads GAGVSQTPSNKVTEKGKYVELRCDPISGHTALYWYRQSLGQGPEFLIYFQGTGAADDSGLPNDRFFAVRPEGSVSTLKIQRTERGDSAVYLCASSLQRLSTDTQYFGPGTRLTVL.

This clone occurred many times. The read finishes 3 residues shy of the CDR3 end, and the germline J gene is used to complete it. The chain has TRBV5-1 and TRBJ1-4; 7 bases agree with TRBD1. The CDR3 length is 14 residues. Germline values: CDR1 SGHRS, CDR2 YFSETQ. J was trimmed by 4 bases and V by 4 bases; bases with no gene match: 4. CDR3 amino acids: CASSRGTVNEKLFF. CDR3 DNA (partial): TGCGCCAGCAGCCGCGGGACAGTTAATGAAAAA. The whole variable domain, remainder taken from reference TRBV5-1 and TRBJ1-4, is KAGVTQTPRYLIKTRGQQVTLSCSPISGHRSVSWYQQTPGQGLQFLFEYFSETQRNKGNFPGRFSGRQFSNSRSEMNVSTLELGDSALYLCASSRGTVNEKLFFGSGTQLSVL.

In its sample, this clone was seen many times. The read comes to an end 3 residues before the CDR3 does, leaving the germline J gene to fill in the end. The V and J genes are TRBV20-1 and TRBJ2-3; 7 bases align to TRBD2. The CDR3 runs 17 residues. The ends lost 6 bases at V and 0 bases at J; junction bases unmatched: 15. Germline-derived CDR1 and CDR2 are DFQATT and SNEGSKA (reference sequence). CDR3 DNA (partial): TGCAGTGCACCCTTCGGGGGGAGGTTAGTTAGCACAGATACG. Protein: CSAPFGGRLVSTDT. The entire CDR3 is CSAPFGGRLVSTDTQYF.

The table lists this clone with many counts. The read halts 3 residues ahead of the CDR3 end, with the missing end drawn from the germline J gene. This sequence joins TRBV19 and TRBJ2-1; 7 nucleotides align to TRBD2. The CDR3 extends over 15 amino acids. The germline gives CDR1 LNHDA, CDR2 SQIVND (reference sequence). V shed 1 base, J shed 4 bases, and the junction held 4 bases outside the gene matches. The CDR3 loop reads CASSIARGVYNEQFF. The DNA read from the CDR3 is TGTGCCAGTAGTATAGCCCGGGGGGTGTACAATGAG. Supplemented by reference TRBV19 and TRBJ2-1, the full variable domain reads DGGITQSPKYLFRKEGQNVTLSCEQNLNHDAMYWYRQDPGQGLRLIYYSQIVNDFQKGDIAEGYSVSREKKESFPLTVTSAQKNPTAFYLCASSIARGVYNEQFFGPGTRLTVL.

The sample holds many counts of this clone. From the germline J gene comes the end of the CDR3, since the read stops 3 residues before it. The chain combines TRBV20-1 with TRBJ2-5; 8 bases are shared with TRBD1. Germline loops: CDR1 DFQATT, CDR2 SNEGSKA (reference sequence). The V segment lost 6 bases and the J segment 1 base; nucleotides outside the gene matches: 4. This CDR3 has 13 amino acids. Here the CDR3 reads CSAPDRAQETQYF. The CDR3 bases that were read are TGCAGTGCCCCGGACAGGGCCCAAGAGACC.